This T cell receptor beta chain was identified in a study of blood T cells in healthy people across ages. The ends were cut back, 4 bases at V and 8 bases at J, with 11 bases in the middle. The CDR3 has 12 residues. The germline V gene encodes CDR1 SQVTM and CDR2 ANQGSEA. Whole-study results and caveats: PBMC samples, being unsorted, prevented any conclusive comparison of naive and antigen-experienced cells. The study found TCR beta diversity correlated strongly with naive T cell percentage.

Turning to this clonotype: The antigen remains undetermined.

Next came a second PCR, run for roughly 6 to 11 cycles, which used a sample-barcoded 5' primer along with a J-beta primer mix. TCRdb passed the 5' RACE reads through MiXCR, listing each CDR3 protein once. The table records 750,000 or so distinct CDR3 sequences, 25% of them present only once. These same records also appear under a second study, on T cells of mothers and their children. According to that study: Reads obtained per mother exceeded 8 million TCR beta CDR3 reads, with approximately 3 million obtained per child. The authors detected no persistent microchimeric T cell clones.

The chain recombines TRBV29-1 with TRBJ1-4; D perhaps matches TRBD1 (6 bases). What was sequenced was blood. The origin of this receptor is a boy aged 5-17 years in good health. CDR3 residues: CSVVTGREKLFF. The DNA of the CDR3 is TGCAGCGTTGTGACAGGAAGAGAAAAACTGTTTTTT.